This T cell receptor beta chain was sequenced during a study of OX40 agonist ivuxolimab in advanced cancers. On the study more broadly: Ivuxolimab, an antibody that agonizes OX40 (CD134), was administered to the patients.

Libraries were prepared by immunoSEQ multiplex PCR; TCRdb keeps only in-frame clonotypes and omits some of them. The sample carries about 53,000 clones, 82% recorded once. CDR1 and CDR2 (germline): LGHNA, YSLEER. The CDR3 covers 15 residues. Trimming removed 5 bases from V and 4 bases from J; junction bases left unmatched: 5. Source: CD4+ or CD8+ T cells sorted from blood, taken in a trial of the OX40 agonist ivuxolimab. The gene calls are TRBV4-3 and TRBJ2-6; the match to TRBD1 covers 7 bases. This TCR derives from an adult with an advanced solid tumor such as melanoma, head and neck, liver or kidney cancer. The CDR3 nucleotides are TGCGCCAGCAGCTACGGACAGGTCGGGGCCAACGTCCTGACTTTC. This gives the protein CASSYGQVGANVLTF.